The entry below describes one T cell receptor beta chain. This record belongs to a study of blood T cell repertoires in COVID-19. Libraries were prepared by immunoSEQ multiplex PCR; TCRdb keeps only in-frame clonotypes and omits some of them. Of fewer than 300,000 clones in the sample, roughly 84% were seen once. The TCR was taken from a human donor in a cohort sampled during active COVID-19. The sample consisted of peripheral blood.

CDR3 sequence reads: CASSSRGSYEQYF. CDR3 nucleotides: TGTGCCAGCAGCTCCCGGGGCTCCTACGAGCAGTACTTC. The chain combines TRBV5-6 with TRBJ2-7; a weak D match, TRBD2 (5 bases). Germline lookup yields CDR1 SGHDT and CDR2 YYEEEE. CDR3 length: 13 residues. Trimming pared 3 bases from V and 0 bases from J, leaving 7 bases between.